This T cell receptor (beta chain) appears in the sequencing data of a study of blood T cells in healthy people across ages. Study-level results: Those diversity estimates obtained from one million T cells were thought to be underestimates. TCR beta diversity, measured per million T cells, fell in a roughly linear way with age.

This clonotype was seen more than once but under ten times. Antigen specificity is unknown. Combining a sample-barcoded 5' primer with a J-beta primer mix, a second PCR ran for roughly 7 to 12 cycles. A tag from a template-switch adaptor with 12 random nucleotides marked each cDNA molecule. TCRdb fed the 5' RACE reads into MiXCR, producing one record per CDR3 protein. The sample lists some 1.4 million distinct CDR3 sequences, around 39% occurring once. Germline loops: CDR1 DFQATT, CDR2 SNEGSKA (reference sequence). V was trimmed by 3 bases and J by 8 bases, leaving 16 bases between them. CDR3 length equals 13 residues.

Sequenced material: blood. This chain joins TRBV20-1 and TRBJ1-2; no clear D. The clonotype comes from a woman between 18 and 30 years old in good health. The CDR3 DNA reads TGCAGTGCTAGCCTTCCGGGTCCCCGCGGCTACACCTTC. Protein product: CSASLPGPRGYTF.